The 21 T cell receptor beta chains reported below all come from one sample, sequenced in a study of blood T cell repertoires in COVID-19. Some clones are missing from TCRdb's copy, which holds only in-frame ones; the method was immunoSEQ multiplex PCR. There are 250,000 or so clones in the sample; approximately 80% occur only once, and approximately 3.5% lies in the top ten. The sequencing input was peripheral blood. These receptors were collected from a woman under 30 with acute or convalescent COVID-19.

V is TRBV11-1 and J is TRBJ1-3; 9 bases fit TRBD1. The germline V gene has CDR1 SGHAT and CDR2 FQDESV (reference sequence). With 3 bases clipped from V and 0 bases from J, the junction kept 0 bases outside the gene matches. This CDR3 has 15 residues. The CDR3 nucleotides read TGTGCCAGCAGCTTGGACAGGGGCTCTGGAAACACCATATATTTT. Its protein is CASSLDRGSGNTIYF.

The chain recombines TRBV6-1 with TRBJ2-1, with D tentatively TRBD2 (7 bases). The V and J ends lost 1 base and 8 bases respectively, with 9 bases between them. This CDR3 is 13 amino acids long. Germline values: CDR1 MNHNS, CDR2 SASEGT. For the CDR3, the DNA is TGTGCCAGCAGTGAAGGGGGGGGCTATGAGCAGTTCTTC. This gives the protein CASSEGGGYEQFF.

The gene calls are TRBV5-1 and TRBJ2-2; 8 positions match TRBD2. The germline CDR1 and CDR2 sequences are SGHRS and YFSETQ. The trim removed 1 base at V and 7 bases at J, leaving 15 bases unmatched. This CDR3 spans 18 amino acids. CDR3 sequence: CASSLFRAGVYGGGELFF. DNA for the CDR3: TGCGCCAGCAGCTTGTTCCGAGCGGGAGTGTACGGAGGCGGGGAGCTGTTTTTT.

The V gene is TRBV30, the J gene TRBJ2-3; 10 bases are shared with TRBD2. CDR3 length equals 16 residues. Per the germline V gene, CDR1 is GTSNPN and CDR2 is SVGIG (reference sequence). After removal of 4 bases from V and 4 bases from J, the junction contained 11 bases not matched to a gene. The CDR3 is CAWTLGGLAGADTQYF. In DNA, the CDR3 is TGTGCCTGGACTCTGGGAGGGCTAGCGGGAGCAGATACGCAGTATTTT.

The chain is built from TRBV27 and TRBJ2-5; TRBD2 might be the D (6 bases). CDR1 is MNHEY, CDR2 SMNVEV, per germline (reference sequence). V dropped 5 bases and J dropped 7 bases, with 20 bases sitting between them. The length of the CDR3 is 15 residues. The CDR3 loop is CASSPRDRLRGTQYF. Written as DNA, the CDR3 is TGTGCCAGCAGTCCGCGGGACCGCCTACGGGGGACCCAGTACTTC.

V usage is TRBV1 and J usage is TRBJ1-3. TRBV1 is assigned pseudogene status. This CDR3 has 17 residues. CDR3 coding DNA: TGCACCAGCAGGCAAACTTTAGACTCTAGCTCTGGAAACACCATATATTTT. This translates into CTSRQTLDSSSGNTIYF.

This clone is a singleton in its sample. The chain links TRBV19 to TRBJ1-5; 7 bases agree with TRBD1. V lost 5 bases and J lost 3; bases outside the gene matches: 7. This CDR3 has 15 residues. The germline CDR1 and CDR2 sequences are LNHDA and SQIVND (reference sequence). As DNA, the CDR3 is TGTGCCAGTAGTCCTACGGACAGGACCAATCAGCCCCAGCATTTT. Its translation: CASSPTDRTNQPQHF.

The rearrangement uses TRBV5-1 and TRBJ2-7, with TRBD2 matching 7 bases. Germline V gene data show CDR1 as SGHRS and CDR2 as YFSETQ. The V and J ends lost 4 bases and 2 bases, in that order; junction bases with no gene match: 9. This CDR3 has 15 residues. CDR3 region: CASSARQGGPYEQYF. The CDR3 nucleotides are TGCGCCAGCAGCGCCCGGCAGGGAGGGCCCTACGAGCAGTACTTC.

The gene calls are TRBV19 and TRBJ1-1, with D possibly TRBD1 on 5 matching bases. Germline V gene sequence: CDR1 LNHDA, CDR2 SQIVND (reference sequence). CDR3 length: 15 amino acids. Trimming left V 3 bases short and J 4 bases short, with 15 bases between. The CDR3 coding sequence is TGTGCCAGTAGTATTCAGGGTTTCATAGCCACTGAAGCTTTCTTT. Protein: CASSIQGFIATEAFF.

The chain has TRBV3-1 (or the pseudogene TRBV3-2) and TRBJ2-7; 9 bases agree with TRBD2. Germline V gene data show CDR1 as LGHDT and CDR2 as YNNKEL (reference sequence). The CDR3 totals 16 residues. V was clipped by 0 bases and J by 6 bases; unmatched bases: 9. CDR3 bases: TGTGCCAGCAGCCAAGAGGTGGCGGGAGGGCCGGCCGAGCAGTACTTC. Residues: CASSQEVAGGPAEQYF.

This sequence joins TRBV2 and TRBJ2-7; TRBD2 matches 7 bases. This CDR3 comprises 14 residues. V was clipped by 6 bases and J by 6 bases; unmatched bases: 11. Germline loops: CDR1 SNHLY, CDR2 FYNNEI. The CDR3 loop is CASRVLGEGAEQYF. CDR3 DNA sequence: TGTGCCAGCAGGGTCCTAGGGGAGGGCGCCGAGCAGTACTTC.

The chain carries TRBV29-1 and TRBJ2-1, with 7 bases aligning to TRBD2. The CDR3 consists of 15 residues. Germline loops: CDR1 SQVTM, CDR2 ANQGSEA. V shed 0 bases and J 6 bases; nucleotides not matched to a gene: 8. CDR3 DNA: TGCAGCGTTGAAGATATGGGGAGGGGAGGCAATGAGCAGTTCTTC. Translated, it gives CSVEDMGRGGNEQFF.

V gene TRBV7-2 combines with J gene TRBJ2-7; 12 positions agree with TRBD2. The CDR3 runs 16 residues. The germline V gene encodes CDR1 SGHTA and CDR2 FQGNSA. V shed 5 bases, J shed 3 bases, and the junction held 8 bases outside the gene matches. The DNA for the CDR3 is TGTGCCAGCAGCCCCTCGACTAGCGGGAGAAACTACGAGCAGTACTTC. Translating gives CASSPSTSGRNYEQYF.

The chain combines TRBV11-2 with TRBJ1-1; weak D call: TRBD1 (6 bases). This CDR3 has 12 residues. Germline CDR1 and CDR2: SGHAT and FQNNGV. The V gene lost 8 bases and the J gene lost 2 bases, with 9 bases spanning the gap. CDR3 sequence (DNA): TGTGCCAGCGGACAGATTAACACTGAAGCTTTCTTT. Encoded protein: CASGQINTEAFF.

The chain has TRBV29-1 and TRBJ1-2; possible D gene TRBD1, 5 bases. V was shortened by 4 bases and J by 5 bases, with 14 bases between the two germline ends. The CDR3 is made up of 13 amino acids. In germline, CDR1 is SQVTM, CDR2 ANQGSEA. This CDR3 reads CSVGPSAGYGYTF. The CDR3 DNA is TGCAGCGTTGGTCCCTCGGCAGGGTATGGCTACACCTTC.

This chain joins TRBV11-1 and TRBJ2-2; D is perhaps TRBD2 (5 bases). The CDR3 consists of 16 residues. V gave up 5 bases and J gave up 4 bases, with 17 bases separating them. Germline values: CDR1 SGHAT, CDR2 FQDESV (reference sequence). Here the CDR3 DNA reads TGTGCCAGCAGCGTAAAAAATTCGGAGGTCACCGGGGAGCTGTTTTTT. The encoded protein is CASSVKNSEVTGELFF.

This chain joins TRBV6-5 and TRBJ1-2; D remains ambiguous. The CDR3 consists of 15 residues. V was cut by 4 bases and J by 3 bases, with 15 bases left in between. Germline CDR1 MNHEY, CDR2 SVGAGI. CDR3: CASSSLWQIDYGYTF. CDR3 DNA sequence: TGTGCCAGCAGTTCCTTATGGCAGATCGACTATGGCTACACCTTC.

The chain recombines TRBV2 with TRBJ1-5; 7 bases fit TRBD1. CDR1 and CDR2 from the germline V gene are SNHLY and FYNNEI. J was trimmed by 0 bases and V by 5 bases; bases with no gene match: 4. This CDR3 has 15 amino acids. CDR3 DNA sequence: TGTGCCAGCAGTCCAAGACAGGGTAGCAATCAGCCCCAGCATTTT. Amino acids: CASSPRQGSNQPQHF.

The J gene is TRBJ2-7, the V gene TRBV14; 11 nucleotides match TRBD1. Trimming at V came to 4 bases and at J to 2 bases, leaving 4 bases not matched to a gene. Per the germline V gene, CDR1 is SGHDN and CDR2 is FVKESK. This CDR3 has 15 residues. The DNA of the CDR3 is TGTGCCAGCAGCCGAGGACAGGGGGCCACCTACGAGCAGTACTTC. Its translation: CASSRGQGATYEQYF.

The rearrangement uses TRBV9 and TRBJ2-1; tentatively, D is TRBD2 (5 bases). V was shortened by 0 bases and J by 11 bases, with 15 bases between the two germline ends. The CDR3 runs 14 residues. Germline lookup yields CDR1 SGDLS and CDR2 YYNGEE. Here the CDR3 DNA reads TGTGCCAGCAGCGTAGCTAGTATGTGGGAGCAGCAGTTCTTC. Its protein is CASSVASMWEQQFF. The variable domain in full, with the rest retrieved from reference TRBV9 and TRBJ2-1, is DSGVTQTPKHLITATGQRVTLRCSPRSGDLSVYWYQQSLDQGLQFLIQYYNGEERAKGNILERFSAQQFPDLHSELNLSSLELGDSALYFCASSVASMWEQQFFGPGTRLTVL.

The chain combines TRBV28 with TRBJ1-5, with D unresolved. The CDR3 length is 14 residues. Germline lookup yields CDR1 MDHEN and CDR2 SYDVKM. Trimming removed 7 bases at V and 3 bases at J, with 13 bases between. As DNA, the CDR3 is TGTGCCAGCACGGCAGCGCTATTCAATCAGCCCCAGCATTTT. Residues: CASTAALFNQPQHF.